This T cell receptor beta chain was obtained from a study of regulatory T cells in long-lasting Graves disease. Time point meaning: persistent/refractory GD, antithyroid drugs over 5 years with positive TRAb. Extracted RNA from PBMCs served as the source of the TCR library. Peripheral blood, at approximately 10 milliliters, went into EDTA tubes. V lost 1 base and J lost 6, with 13 bases in between. The length of the CDR3 is 14 residues. Germline V gene sequence: CDR1 SGHRS, CDR2 YFSETQ. CDR3-region Arm-PCR and iRepertoire HTBI primers produced the TCR beta libraries. MiXCR was run by TCRdb on the multiplex PCR reads, yielding one entry per CDR3 protein. The sample carries about 290,000 distinct CDR3 sequences, 20% to 25% recorded once. This clonotype was seen only a few times.

Sequenced material: peripheral blood mononuclear cells (PBMCs), taken when the disease was refractory, from a patient treated with antithyroid drugs. This TCR was recovered from a female donor with Graves disease. The chain is built from TRBV5-1 and TRBJ1-2; perhaps TRBD1 as D (5 bases). CDR3 in DNA: TGCGCCAGCAGCTTGCGCGTAGGGGCCGATGGCTACACCTTC. This codes for CASSLRVGADGYTF. Variable domain in full (rest from reference TRBV5-1 and TRBJ1-2): KAGVTQTPRYLIKTRGQQVTLSCSPISGHRSVSWYQQTPGQGLQFLFEYFSETQRNKGNFPGRFSGRQFSNSRSEMNVSTLELGDSALYLCASSLRVGADGYTFGSGTRLTVV.